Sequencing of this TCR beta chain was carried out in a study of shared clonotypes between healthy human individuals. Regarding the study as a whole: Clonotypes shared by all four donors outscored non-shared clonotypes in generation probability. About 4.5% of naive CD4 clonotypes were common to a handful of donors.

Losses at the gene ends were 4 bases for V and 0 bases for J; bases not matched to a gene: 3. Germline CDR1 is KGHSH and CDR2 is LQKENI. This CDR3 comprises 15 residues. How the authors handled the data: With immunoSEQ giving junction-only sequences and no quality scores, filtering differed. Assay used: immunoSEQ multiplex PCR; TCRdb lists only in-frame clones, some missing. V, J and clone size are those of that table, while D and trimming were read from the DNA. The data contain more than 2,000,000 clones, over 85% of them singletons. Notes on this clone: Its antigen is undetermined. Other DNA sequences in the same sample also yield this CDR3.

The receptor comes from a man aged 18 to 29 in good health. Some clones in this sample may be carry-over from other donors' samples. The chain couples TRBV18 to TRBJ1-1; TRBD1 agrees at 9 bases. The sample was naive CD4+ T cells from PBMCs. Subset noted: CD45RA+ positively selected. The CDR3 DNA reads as TGTGCCAGCTCACTGGGACAGGGCTTGAACACTGAAGCTTTCTTT. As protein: CASSLGQGLNTEAFF.